Listed below are T cell receptor beta chains from one sample, sequenced in a study of beta chain features in type 1 diabetes. Clones were sequenced by immunoSEQ multiplex PCR, and TCRdb holds only the in-frame ones, with some missing. The data contain about 660,000 clones, over 13% of them singletons. The specimen was naive CD4+ T cells from blood. The receptor source for this set is a man aged 18 to 35 with type 1 diabetes. CDR3s include the opening cysteine and the closing phenylalanine or tryptophan. A D gene is named only where the DNA matches it firmly. Only part of the rows carry a size: once, few, many, or a class if the clone is expanded.

clone_size	j_call	d_call	v_call	cdr3_aa	cdr3_nt
few	TRBJ2-7	.	TRBV13	CASSFFSYEQYF	TGTGCCAGCAGCTTTTTTTCCTACGAGCAGTACTTC
.	TRBJ2-7	.	TRBV30	CAWSDSRNEQYF	TGTGCCTGGAGTGACAGTAGGAACGAGCAGTACTTC
few	TRBJ2-3	TRBD2	TRBV9	CASSVRAGETTDTQYF	TGTGCCAGCAGCGTACGTGCGGGGGAGACCACAGATACGCAGTATTTT
.	TRBJ2-7	.	TRBV18	CASSPGTGEEQYF	TGTGCCAGCTCACCAGGAACGGGCGAAGAGCAGTACTTC
few	TRBJ2-2	.	TRBV9	CASSSRGTNTGELFF	TGTGCCAGCAGCTCCAGGGGCACGAACACCGGGGAGCTGTTTTTT
few	TRBJ2-1	TRBD2	TRBV6-1	CASSRGLAGGVEQFF	TGTGCCAGCAGTAGGGGACTAGCGGGAGGGGTTGAGCAGTTCTTC
.	TRBJ1-1	.	TRBV2	CASSDIGRDTEAFF	TGTGCCAGCAGCGACATAGGCCGGGACACTGAAGCTTTCTTT
.	TRBJ2-1	TRBD2	TRBV9	CASSAAGTEQFF	TGTGCCAGCAGCGCAGCGGGGACGGAGCAGTTCTTC
.	TRBJ1-1	.	TRBV7-3	CASSLYMNTEAFF	TGTGCCAGCAGCCTCTACATGAACACTGAAGCTTTCTTT
.	TRBJ1-6	.	TRBV7-9	CASSLELISPLHF	TGTGCCAGCAGCTTAGAATTGATTTCACCCCTCCACTTT
few	TRBJ2-7	.	TRBV7-9	CASSSSGEQYF	TGTGCCAGCAGCTCTAGTGGAGAGCAGTACTTC
.	TRBJ2-7	.	TRBV4-1	CASSQAGAIYYEQYF	TGCGCCAGCAGCCAGGCGGGGGCGATATACTACGAGCAGTACTTC
.	TRBJ1-4	.	TRBV9	CASSVQPVATNEKLFF	TGTGCCAGCAGCGTACAACCAGTAGCAACTAATGAAAAACTGTTTTTT
.	TRBJ2-3	.	TRBV7-2	CASSPGGRGADTQYF	TGTGCCAGCAGCCCGGGTGGCAGGGGCGCAGATACGCAGTATTTT
.	TRBJ2-1	TRBD2	TRBV4-2	CASSHPGTSGNEQFF	TGTGCCAGCAGCCATCCCGGGACTAGCGGAAATGAGCAGTTCTTC
few	TRBJ1-1	.	TRBV9	CASRAVGGTNTEAFF	TGTGCCAGCAGAGCCGTAGGGGGGACGAACACTGAAGCTTTCTTT
.	TRBJ2-5	.	TRBV27	CASSSITGQEAQYF	TGTGCCAGCAGTTCAATTACAGGGCAAGAGGCCCAGTACTTC
.	TRBJ2-5	.	TRBV30	CAWSVRGGAGETQYF	TGTGCCTGGAGTGTAAGGGGGGGCGCGGGAGAGACCCAGTACTTC
few	TRBJ2-3	TRBD1	TRBV5-4	CASSFRGLSDTQYF	TGTGCCAGCAGCTTTAGGGGGCTGTCAGATACGCAGTATTTT
few	TRBJ2-6	.	TRBV19	CASRRSGANVLTF	TGTGCCAGTAGGAGGTCTGGGGCCAACGTCCTGACTTTC
few	TRBJ1-1	.	TRBV7-9	CAIGYRNTEAFF	TGTGCAATTGGGTACAGGAACACTGAAGCTTTCTTT
.	TRBJ2-1	TRBD1	TRBV25-1	CATFLGQGANEQFF	TGTGCCACCTTCCTAGGACAGGGGGCAAATGAGCAGTTCTTC
.	TRBJ2-3	.	TRBV12-5	CASGLDQNTDTQYF	TGTGCTAGTGGTTTGGACCAAAACACAGATACGCAGTATTTT
.	TRBJ1-4	.	TRBV14	CASSQELRGVEKLFF	TGTGCCAGCAGCCAAGAGCTCAGGGGAGTTGAAAAACTGTTTTTT
.	TRBJ1-1	.	TRBV7-2	CASSLRTTNTEAFF	TGTGCCAGCAGCTTAAGAACAACGAACACTGAAGCTTTCTTT
.	TRBJ2-5	.	TRBV14	CASSQRGPQETQYF	TGTGCCAGCAGCCAACGGGGACCACAAGAGACCCAGTACTTC
few	TRBJ2-1	.	TRBV14	CASSLSRSSYNEQFF	TGTGCCAGCAGCCTTAGCAGGAGCTCCTACAATGAGCAGTTCTTC
few	TRBJ1-5	TRBD1	TRBV28	CASSSPGQGIIQPQHF	TGTGCCAGCAGTTCTCCGGGACAGGGGATAATCCAGCCCCAGCATTTT
few	TRBJ2-5	.	TRBV28	CANGAGPTETQYF	TGTGCCAACGGGGCGGGGCCTACAGAGACCCAGTACTTC
.	TRBJ2-3	.	TRBV7-9	CASTAQDTQYF	TGTGCCAGCACCGCCCAAGATACGCAGTATTTT
.	TRBJ1-2	.	TRBV4-3	CASSPTAGAFDGYTF	TGCGCCAGCAGCCCCACCGCGGGGGCCTTTGATGGCTACACCTTC
few	TRBJ2-2	TRBD1	TRBV25-1	CASSTLDRGNTGELFF	TGTGCCAGCAGTACCTTGGACAGGGGGAACACCGGGGAGCTGTTTTTT
.	TRBJ2-2	TRBD2	TRBV30	CAWEMGLATTGELFF	TGTGCCTGGGAGATGGGACTAGCGACCACCGGGGAGCTGTTTTTT
.	TRBJ2-5	.	TRBV30	CAWSVVETQYF	TGTGCCTGGAGTGTGGTGGAGACCCAGTACTTC
few	TRBJ2-1	TRBD2	TRBV25-1	CASSAAPGGPYNEQFF	TGTGCCAGCAGTGCTGCCCCGGGGGGGCCCTACAATGAGCAGTTCTTC
.	TRBJ1-1	.	TRBV5-4	CASSTRERNTEAFF	TGTGCCAGCAGCACGAGAGAGAGAAACACTGAAGCTTTCTTT
.	TRBJ2-7	.	TRBV5-4	CASSFSSGFSYEQYF	TGTGCCAGCAGCTTTAGTTCGGGATTTTCCTACGAGCAGTACTTC
.	TRBJ1-4	TRBD1	TRBV30	CAWSDTGGTNEKLFF	TGTGCCTGGAGTGATACAGGGGGAACTAATGAAAAACTGTTTTTT
.	TRBJ2-1	TRBD2	TRBV2	CASGRGAGGDNEQFF	TGTGCCAGCGGTCGAGGAGCGGGAGGGGACAATGAGCAGTTCTTC
few	TRBJ2-1	.	TRBV30	CAWSVRLRDEQFF	TGTGCCTGGAGTGTAAGGTTAAGGGATGAGCAGTTCTTC
.	TRBJ2-3	TRBD2	TRBV5-1	CASSLGEGPDTQYF	TGCGCCAGCAGCCTTGGGGAGGGGCCAGATACGCAGTATTTT
.	TRBJ2-3	.	TRBV6-6	CASSYGPPADTQYF	TGTGCCAGCAGTTACGGGCCCCCCGCGGATACGCAGTATTTT
few	TRBJ1-5	.	TRBV28	CASSSMGNQPQHF	TGTGCCAGCAGTTCCATGGGTAATCAGCCCCAGCATTTT
few	TRBJ2-1	.	TRBV14	CASSQSSSYNEQFF	TGTGCCAGCAGCCAATCAAGCTCCTACAATGAGCAGTTCTTC
.	TRBJ2-7	.	TRBV6-5	CASSYLTGGAYEQYF	TGTGCCAGCAGTTACCTGACGGGGGGCGCCTACGAGCAGTACTTC
.	TRBJ1-6	.	TRBV6-6	CASSYSGAGYNSPLHF	TGTGCCAGCAGTTACAGCGGAGCTGGGTATAATTCACCCCTCCACTTT
few	TRBJ2-7	.	TRBV11-2	CASIPGATSYEQYF	TGTGCCAGCATCCCAGGGGCCACGAGCTACGAGCAGTACTTC
.	TRBJ2-1	.	TRBV29-1	CSVEDSFRNEQFF	TGCAGCGTTGAAGATAGTTTCCGCAATGAGCAGTTCTTC
.	TRBJ2-1	TRBD1	TRBV30	CAWIRQGAYNEQFF	TGTGCCTGGATTCGGCAGGGGGCCTACAATGAGCAGTTCTTC
few	TRBJ1-1	.	TRBV30	CAWSEQYHTEAFF	TGTGCCTGGAGTGAACAATACCACACTGAAGCTTTCTTT
.	TRBJ2-2	.	TRBV6-1	CASSELVPPGTGELFF	TGTGCCAGCAGTGAACTGGTCCCACCGGGAACCGGGGAGCTGTTTTTT
few	TRBJ2-7	TRBD1	TRBV7-9	CASSTGQGDYEQYF	TGTGCCAGCAGTACCGGACAGGGCGACTACGAGCAGTACTTC
.	TRBJ2-7	.	TRBV10-3	CAISKVADRLSYEQYF	TGTGCCATCAGCAAGGTTGCGGACAGACTTTCCTACGAGCAGTACTTC
.	TRBJ1-4	.	TRBV30	CAWSGGTSTRLFF	TGTGCCTGGAGTGGGGGGACATCCACCAGACTGTTTTTT
.	TRBJ1-2	.	TRBV6-5	CASSRDNYGYTF	TGTGCCAGCAGTCGGGACAACTATGGCTACACCTTC